In this sample, the clone carrying this T cell receptor beta chain turned up once. The antigen is not known. The data were obtained in a study of T cell repertoires in cytomegalovirus infection. At the level of the study: Indications of both CMV infection and matching HLA type were provided by public TCR beta signatures.

Whole-study findings and limits: CMV-specific TCR beta clonotypes restricted by HLA-C dominated the ex vivo response. CMV carriers having the relevant HLA were flagged by cumulative public TCR beta family frequency.

TCRdb ran MiXCR on the reads and lists one entry per CDR3 protein. The data show around 530,000 distinct CDR3 sequences, 15% to 20% seen once. From germline, CDR1 is DFQATT and CDR2 SNEGSKA (reference sequence). The CDR3 has 18 residues. V was pared by 3 bases and J by 0 bases, with 20 bases between. The chain has TRBV20-1 and TRBJ1-4, with a possible D match to TRBD1 (5 bases). Material: CD8+ T cells from PBMCs. The sequence derives from a human donor in good health (CMV status not recorded). Some clones in this sample may be carry-over from other donors' samples. CDR3 nucleotides: TGCAGTGCTAGGGTCAGGGCTCCGAACCGGGCAACTAATGAAAAACTGTTTTTT. This sequence encodes CSARVRAPNRATNEKLFF.